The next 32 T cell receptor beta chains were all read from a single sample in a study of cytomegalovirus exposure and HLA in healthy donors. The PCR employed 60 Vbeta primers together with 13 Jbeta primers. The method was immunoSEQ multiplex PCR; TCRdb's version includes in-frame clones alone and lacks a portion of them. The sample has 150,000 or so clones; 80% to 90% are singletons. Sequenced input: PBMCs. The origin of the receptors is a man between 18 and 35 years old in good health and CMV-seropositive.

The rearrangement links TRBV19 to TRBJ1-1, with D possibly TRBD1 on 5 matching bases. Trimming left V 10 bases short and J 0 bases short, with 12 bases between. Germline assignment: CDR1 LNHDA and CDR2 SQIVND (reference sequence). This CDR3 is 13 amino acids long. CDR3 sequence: CAISWGVNTEAFF. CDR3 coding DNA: TGTGCCATTTCCTGGGGGGTGAACACTGAAGCTTTCTTT.

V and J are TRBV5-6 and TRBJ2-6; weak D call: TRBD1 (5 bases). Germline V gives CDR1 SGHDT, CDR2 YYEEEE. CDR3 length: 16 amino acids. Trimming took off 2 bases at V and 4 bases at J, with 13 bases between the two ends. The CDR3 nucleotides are TGTGCCAGCAGCTTTTCTCCAGGGTACGGGGCCAACGTCCTGACTTTC. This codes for CASSFSPGYGANVLTF.

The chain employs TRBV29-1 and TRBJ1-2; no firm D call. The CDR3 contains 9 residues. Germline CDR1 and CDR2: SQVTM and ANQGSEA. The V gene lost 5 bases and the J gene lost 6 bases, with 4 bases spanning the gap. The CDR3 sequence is CSVPDGYTF. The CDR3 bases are TGCAGCGTTCCCGATGGCTACACCTTC.

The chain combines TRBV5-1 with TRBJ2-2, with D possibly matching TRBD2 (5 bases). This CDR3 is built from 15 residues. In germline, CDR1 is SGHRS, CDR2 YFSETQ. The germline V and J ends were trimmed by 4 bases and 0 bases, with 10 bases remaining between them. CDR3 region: CASSLAGANTGELFF. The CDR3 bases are TGCGCCAGCAGCCTCGCCGGGGCGAACACCGGGGAGCTGTTTTTT.

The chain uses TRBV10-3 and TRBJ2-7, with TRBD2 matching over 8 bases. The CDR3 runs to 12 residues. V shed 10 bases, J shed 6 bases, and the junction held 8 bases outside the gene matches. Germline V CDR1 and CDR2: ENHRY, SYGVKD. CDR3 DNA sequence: TGTGCCAACGGGGGGGCCGGAGGCGAGCAGTACTTC. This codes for CANGGAGGEQYF.

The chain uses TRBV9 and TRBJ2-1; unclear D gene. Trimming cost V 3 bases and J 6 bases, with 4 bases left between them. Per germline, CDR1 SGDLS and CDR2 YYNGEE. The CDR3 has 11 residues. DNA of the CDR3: TGTGCCAGCAGCGCCTCCAATGAGCAGTTCTTC. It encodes CASSASNEQFF.

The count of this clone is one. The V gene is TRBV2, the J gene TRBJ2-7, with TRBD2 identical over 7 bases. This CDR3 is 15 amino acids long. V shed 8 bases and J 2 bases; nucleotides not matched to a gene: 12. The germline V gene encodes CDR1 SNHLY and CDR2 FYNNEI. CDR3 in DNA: TGTGCCAGCGGGGGGGGGAAGAGCCCAACCTACGAGCAGTACTTC. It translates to CASGGGKSPTYEQYF.

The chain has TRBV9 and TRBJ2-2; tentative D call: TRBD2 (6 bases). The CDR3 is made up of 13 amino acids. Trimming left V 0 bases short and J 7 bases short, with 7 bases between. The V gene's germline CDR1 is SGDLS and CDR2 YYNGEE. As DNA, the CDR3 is TGTGCCAGCAGCGTAGGGAGGGGCGGGGAGCTGTTTTTT. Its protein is CASSVGRGGELFF.

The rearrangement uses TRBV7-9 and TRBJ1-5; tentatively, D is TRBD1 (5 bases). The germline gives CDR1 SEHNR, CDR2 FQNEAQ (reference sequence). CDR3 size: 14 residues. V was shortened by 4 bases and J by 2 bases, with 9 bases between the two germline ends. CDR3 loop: CASSSSTGNQPQHF. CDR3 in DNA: TGTGCCAGCAGCTCTTCGACAGGCAATCAGCCCCAGCATTTT.

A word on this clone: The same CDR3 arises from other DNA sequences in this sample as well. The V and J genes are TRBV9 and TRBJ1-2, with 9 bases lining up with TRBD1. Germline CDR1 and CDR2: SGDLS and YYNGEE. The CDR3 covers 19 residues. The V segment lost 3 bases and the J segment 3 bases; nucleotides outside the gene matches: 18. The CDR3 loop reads CASSASLVSIGQGHYGYTF. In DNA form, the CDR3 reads TGTGCCAGCAGCGCTAGTTTAGTCTCTATTGGACAGGGGCACTATGGCTACACCTTC. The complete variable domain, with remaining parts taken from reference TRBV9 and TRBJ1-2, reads DSGVTQTPKHLITATGQRVTLRCSPRSGDLSVYWYQQSLDQGLQFLIQYYNGEERAKGNILERFSAQQFPDLHSELNLSSLELGDSALYFCASSASLVSIGQGHYGYTFGSGTRLTVV.

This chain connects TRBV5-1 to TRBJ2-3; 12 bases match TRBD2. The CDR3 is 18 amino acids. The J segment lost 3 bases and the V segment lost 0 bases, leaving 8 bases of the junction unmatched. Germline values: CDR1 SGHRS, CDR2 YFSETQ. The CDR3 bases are TGCGCCAGCAGCTTGGGGCTAGCGGGGGGGCCTCGGACAGATACGCAGTATTTT. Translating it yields CASSLGLAGGPRTDTQYF.

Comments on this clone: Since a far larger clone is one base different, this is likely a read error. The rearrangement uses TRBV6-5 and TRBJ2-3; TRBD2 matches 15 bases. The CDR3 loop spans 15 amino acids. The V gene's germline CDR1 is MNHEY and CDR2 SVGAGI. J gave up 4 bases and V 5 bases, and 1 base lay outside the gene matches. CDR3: CASSGLAGGPDTQYF. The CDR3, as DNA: TGTGCCAGCAGTGGACTAGCGGGGGGGCCAGATACGCAGTATTTT.

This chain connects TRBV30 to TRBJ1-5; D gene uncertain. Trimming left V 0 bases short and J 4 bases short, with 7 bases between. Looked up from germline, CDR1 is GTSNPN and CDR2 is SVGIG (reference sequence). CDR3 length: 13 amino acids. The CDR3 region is CAWSVMENQPQHF. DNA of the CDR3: TGTGCCTGGAGTGTAATGGAGAATCAGCCCCAGCATTTT.

This CDR3 is CSALAQGVETQYF. The CDR3 nucleotides are TGCAGCGCCCTGGCGCAGGGCGTAGAGACCCAGTACTTC. This chain links TRBV29-1 with TRBJ2-5; a possible D gene is TRBD1 (5 bases). Trimming took off 7 bases at V and 4 bases at J, with 16 bases between the two ends. This CDR3 is built from 13 residues. Germline V gene sequence: CDR1 SQVTM, CDR2 ANQGSEA.

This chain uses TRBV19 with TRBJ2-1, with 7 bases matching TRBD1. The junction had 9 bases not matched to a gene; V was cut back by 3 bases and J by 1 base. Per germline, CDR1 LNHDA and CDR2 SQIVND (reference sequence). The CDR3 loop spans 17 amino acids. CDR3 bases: TGTGCCAGTAGTATTCACCCCCGGGACAGTTCCTACAATGAGCAGTTCTTC. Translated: CASSIHPRDSSYNEQFF.

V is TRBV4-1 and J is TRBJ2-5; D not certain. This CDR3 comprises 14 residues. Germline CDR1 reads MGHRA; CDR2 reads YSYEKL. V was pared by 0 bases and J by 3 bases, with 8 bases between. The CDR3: CASSQDPQEETQYF. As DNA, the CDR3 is TGCGCCAGCAGCCAAGATCCCCAGGAAGAGACCCAGTACTTC.

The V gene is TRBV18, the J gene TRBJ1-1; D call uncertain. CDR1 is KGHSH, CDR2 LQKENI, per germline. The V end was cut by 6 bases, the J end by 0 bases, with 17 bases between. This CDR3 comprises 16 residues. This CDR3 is CASSPRWAPMNTEAFF. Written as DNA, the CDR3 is TGTGCCAGCTCCCCTCGATGGGCACCTATGAACACTGAAGCTTTCTTT.

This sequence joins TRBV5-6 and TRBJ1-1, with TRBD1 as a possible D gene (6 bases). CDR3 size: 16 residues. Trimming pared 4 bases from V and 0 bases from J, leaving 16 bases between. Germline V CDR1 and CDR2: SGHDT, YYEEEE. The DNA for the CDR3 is TGTGCCAGCAGCAGAACGACAGGAAACATGAACACTGAAGCTTTCTTT. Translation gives CASSRTTGNMNTEAFF.

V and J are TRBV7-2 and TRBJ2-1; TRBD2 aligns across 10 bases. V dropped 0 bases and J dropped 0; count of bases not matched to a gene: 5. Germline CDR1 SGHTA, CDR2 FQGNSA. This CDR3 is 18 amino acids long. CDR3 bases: TGTGCCAGCAGCTTAGCTAGCGGGGGGACTAACTCCTACAATGAGCAGTTCTTC. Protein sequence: CASSLASGGTNSYNEQFF. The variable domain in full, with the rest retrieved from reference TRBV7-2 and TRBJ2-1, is GAGVSQSPSNKVTEKGKDVELRCDPISGHTALYWYRQSLGQGLEFLIYFQGNSAPDKSGLPSDRFSAERTGGSVSTLTIQRTQQEDSAVYLCASSLASGGTNSYNEQFFGPGTRLTVL.

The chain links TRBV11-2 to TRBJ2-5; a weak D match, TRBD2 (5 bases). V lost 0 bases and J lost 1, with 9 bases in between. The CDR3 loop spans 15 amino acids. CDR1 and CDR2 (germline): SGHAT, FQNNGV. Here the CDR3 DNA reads TGTGCCAGCAGCTTAGACTTGGGGAGCCAAGAGACCCAGTACTTC. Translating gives CASSLDLGSQETQYF.

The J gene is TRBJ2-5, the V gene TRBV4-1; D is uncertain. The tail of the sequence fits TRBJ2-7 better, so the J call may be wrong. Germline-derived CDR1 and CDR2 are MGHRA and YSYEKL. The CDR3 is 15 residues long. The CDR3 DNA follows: TGCGCCAGCAGCCAAGATAATGACTCCTCCTACGAGCAGTACTTC. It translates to CASSQDNDSSYEQYF.

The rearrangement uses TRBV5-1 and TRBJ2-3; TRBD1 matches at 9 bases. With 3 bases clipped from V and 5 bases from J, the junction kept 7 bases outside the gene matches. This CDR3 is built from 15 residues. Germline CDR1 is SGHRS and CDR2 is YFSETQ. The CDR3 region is CASSSTGGRGDTQYF. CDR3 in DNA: TGCGCCAGCAGCTCGACAGGGGGAAGGGGAGATACGCAGTATTTT.

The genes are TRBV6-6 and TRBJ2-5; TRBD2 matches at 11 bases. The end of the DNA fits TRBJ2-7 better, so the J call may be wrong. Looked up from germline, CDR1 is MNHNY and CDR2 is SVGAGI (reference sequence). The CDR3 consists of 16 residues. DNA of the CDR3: TGTGCCAGCAGTGCCCAGCTAGCGGGGGGCGGCTACGAGCAGTACTTC. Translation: CASSAQLAGGGYEQYF.

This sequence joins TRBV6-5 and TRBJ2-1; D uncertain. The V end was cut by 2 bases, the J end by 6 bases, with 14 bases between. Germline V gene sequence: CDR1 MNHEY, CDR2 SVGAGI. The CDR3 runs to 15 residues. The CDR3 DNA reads TGTGCCAGCAGTTACCAACCGACAACCCCCAATGAGCAGTTCTTC. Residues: CASSYQPTTPNEQFF.

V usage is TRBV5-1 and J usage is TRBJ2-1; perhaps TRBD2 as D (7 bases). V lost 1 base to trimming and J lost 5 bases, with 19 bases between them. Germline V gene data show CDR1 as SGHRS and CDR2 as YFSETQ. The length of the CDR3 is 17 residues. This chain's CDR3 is CASSLSLGGVTDNEQFF. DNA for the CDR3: TGCGCCAGCAGCTTGTCCTTAGGGGGGGTTACTGACAATGAGCAGTTCTTC.

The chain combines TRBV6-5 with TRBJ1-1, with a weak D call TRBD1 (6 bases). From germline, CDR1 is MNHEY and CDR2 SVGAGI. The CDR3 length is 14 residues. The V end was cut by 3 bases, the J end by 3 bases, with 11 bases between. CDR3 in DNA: TGTGCCAGCAGTTATGGCGCAGGGGACACTGAAGCTTTCTTT. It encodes CASSYGAGDTEAFF.

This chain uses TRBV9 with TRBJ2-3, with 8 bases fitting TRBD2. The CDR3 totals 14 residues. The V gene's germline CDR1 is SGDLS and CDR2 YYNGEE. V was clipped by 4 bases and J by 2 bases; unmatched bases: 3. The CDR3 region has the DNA TGTGCCAGCAGCTTAGCGGGGTCCACAGATACGCAGTATTTT. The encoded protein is CASSLAGSTDTQYF.

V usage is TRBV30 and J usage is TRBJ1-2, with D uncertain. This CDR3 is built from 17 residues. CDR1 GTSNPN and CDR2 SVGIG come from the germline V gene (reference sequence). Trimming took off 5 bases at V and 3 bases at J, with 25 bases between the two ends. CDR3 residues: CAWAGFVPLQRHYGYTF. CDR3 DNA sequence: TGTGCCTGGGCCGGCTTCGTCCCCTTACAGAGACACTATGGCTACACCTTC.

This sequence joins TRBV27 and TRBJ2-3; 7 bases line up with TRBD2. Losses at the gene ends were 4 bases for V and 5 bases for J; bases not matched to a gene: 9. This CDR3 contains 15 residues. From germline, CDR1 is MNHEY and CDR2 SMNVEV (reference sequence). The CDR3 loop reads CASSYIAGVGDTQYF. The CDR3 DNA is TGTGCCAGCAGTTATATTGCGGGGGTCGGAGATACGCAGTATTTT.

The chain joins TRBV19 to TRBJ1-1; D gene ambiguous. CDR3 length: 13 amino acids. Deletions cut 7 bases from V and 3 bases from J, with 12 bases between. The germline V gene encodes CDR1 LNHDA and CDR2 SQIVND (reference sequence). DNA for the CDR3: TGTGCCAGTAAGAGGTTTGAGGACACTGAAGCTTTCTTT. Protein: CASKRFEDTEAFF.

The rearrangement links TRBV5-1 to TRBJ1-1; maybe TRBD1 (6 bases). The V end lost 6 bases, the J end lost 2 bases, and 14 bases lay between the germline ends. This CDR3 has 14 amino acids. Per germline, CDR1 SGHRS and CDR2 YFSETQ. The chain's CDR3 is CASKIAGDNTEAFF. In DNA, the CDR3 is TGCGCCAGCAAAATTGCAGGGGATAACACTGAAGCTTTCTTT.

CDR3 sequence reads: CSVEGLAKNIQYF. CDR3 DNA: TGCAGCGTTGAAGGGCTAGCCAAAAACATTCAGTACTTC. The chain couples TRBV29-1 to TRBJ2-4; D gene ambiguous. The germline V and J ends were trimmed by 1 base and 0 bases, with 4 bases remaining between them. CDR1 and CDR2 from the germline V gene are SQVTM and ANQGSEA. CDR3 size: 13 residues.